The 10 T cell receptor beta chains below come from one sample, sequenced in a study of T cell responses to AZD1222 COVID-19 vaccine. Using immunoSEQ multiplex PCR, the repertoire was profiled, and TCRdb retains in-frame clones only, with some absent. The profile covers over 150,000 clones, with approximately 86% appearing a single time and less than 3% taken by the ten largest. This sample comprised peripheral blood, obtained on day 0 of AZD1222 vaccination. The receptors stem from an adult in good health.

V usage is TRBV10-2 and J usage is TRBJ2-7; 7 bases map to TRBD2. The CDR3 spans 14 residues. Germline loops: CDR1 WSHSY, CDR2 SAAADI. V shed 2 bases, J shed 1 base, and the junction held 2 bases outside the gene matches. CDR3 sequence: CASSEVGGSYEQYF. The CDR3 nucleotides are TGCGCCAGCAGTGAGGTGGGGGGGTCCTACGAGCAGTACTTC.

This chain connects TRBV3-1 (or the pseudogene TRBV3-2) to TRBJ1-2; possible D gene TRBD1, 6 bases. Germline CDR1 reads LGHDT; CDR2 reads YNNKEL (reference sequence). V dropped 4 bases and J dropped 2 bases, with 11 bases sitting between them. The length of the CDR3 is 14 residues. The CDR3 loop reads CASSPGAGNYGYTF. In DNA form, the CDR3 reads TGTGCCAGCAGCCCGGGGGCTGGGAACTATGGCTACACCTTC.

The chain carries TRBV19 and TRBJ1-5, with D perhaps TRBD1 (5 bases). Trimming took 4 bases from V and 10 from J, leaving 11 bases between them. This CDR3 spans 12 amino acids. Looked up from germline, CDR1 is LNHDA and CDR2 is SQIVND (reference sequence). The DNA for the CDR3 is TGTGCCAGTAGTAGGGACGTAAGTCCCCAGCATTTT. It is translated as CASSRDVSPQHF.

The chain uses TRBV19 and TRBJ1-2; D might be TRBD1 (6 bases). V lost 5 bases, J lost 4 bases, and 14 bases lay in between. The germline V gene has CDR1 LNHDA and CDR2 SQIVND (reference sequence). The CDR3 loop spans 14 amino acids. CDR3 sequence (DNA): TGTGCCAGTAGTCGACAGGCTAGCTCCTATGGCTACACCTTC. It yields the protein CASSRQASSYGYTF.

V usage is TRBV28 and J usage is TRBJ1-1, with D maybe TRBD1 (5 bases). V was cut by 3 bases and J by 6 bases, with 11 bases left in between. The CDR3 sequence is 13 residues long. CDR1 and CDR2 (germline): MDHEN, SYDVKM. Here the CDR3 DNA reads TGTGCCAGCAGTTTGGGGACCCCCCCTGAAGCTTTCTTT. Translation: CASSLGTPPEAFF. Full variable domain (rest looked up from reference TRBV28 and TRBJ1-1): DVKVTQSSRYLVKRTGEKVFLECVQDMDHENMFWYRQDPGLGLRLIYFSYDVKMKEKGDIPEGYSVSREKKERFSLILESASTNQTSMYLCASSLGTPPEAFFGQGTRLTVV.

This clone was seen a handful of times. DNA for the CDR3: TGTGCCAGCAGCTTCCACAGGGGGCCTCTATCCTACGAGCAGTACTTC. It codes for CASSFHRGPLSYEQYF. The rearrangement uses TRBV7-2 and TRBJ2-7, with 9 bases that match TRBD1. V lost 3 bases and J lost 1; bases outside the gene matches: 7. Germline V CDR1 and CDR2: SGHTA, FQGNSA. The CDR3 is made up of 16 amino acids.

V usage is TRBV18 and J usage is TRBJ1-4; unclear D gene. The germline V gene has CDR1 KGHSH and CDR2 LQKENI. Between the trimmed V and J ends, which lost 4 bases and 3 bases, there was a span of 6 bases. This CDR3 contains 13 residues. Written as DNA, the CDR3 is TGTGCCAGCTCACTGAATTCTAATGAAAAACTGTTTTTT. Protein: CASSLNSNEKLFF.

The chain joins TRBV7-6 to TRBJ2-7; 8 bases line up with TRBD2. Germline CDR1 is SGHVS and CDR2 is FNYEAQ. V lost 0 bases, J lost 3 bases, and 7 bases stayed unmatched. The CDR3 is made up of 16 amino acids. In DNA, the CDR3 is TGTGCCAGCAGCTTAGCGGCTAGCGGGCGAATCTACGAGCAGTACTTC. Translated, it gives CASSLAASGRIYEQYF.

V and J are TRBV2 and TRBJ2-3; TRBD2 aligns across 11 bases. Trimming removed 6 bases from V and 1 base from J; junction bases left unmatched: 9. Germline lookup yields CDR1 SNHLY and CDR2 FYNNEI. The CDR3 is 17 residues long. The CDR3 region is CASSLGLAGGGTDTQYF. CDR3 DNA sequence: TGTGCCAGCAGCTTGGGGCTAGCGGGAGGCGGCACAGATACGCAGTATTTT.

The chain is built from TRBV6-7 and TRBJ1-1, with D possibly matching TRBD1 (5 bases). TRBV6-7 is an ORF for which the function is uncertain. The CDR3 extends over 11 amino acids. The V end was cut by 5 bases, the J end by 7 bases, with 8 bases between. CDR3 sequence (DNA): TGTGCCAGCAGTCGGGACCTTGAAGCTTTCTTT. Protein sequence: CASSRDLEAFF.